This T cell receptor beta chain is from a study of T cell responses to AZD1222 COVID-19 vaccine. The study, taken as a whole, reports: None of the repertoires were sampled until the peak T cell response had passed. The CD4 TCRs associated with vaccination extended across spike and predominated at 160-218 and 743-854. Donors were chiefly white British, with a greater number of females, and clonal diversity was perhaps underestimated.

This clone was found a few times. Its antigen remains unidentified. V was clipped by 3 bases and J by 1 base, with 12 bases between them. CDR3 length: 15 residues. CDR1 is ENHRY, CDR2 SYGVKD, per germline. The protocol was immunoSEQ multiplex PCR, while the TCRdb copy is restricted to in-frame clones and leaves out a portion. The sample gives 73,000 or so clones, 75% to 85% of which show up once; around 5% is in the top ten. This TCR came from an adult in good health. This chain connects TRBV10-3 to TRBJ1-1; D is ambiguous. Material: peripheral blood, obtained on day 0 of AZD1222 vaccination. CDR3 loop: CAISDGGESNTEAFF. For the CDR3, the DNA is TGTGCCATCAGTGATGGAGGCGAGTCGAACACTGAAGCTTTCTTT.